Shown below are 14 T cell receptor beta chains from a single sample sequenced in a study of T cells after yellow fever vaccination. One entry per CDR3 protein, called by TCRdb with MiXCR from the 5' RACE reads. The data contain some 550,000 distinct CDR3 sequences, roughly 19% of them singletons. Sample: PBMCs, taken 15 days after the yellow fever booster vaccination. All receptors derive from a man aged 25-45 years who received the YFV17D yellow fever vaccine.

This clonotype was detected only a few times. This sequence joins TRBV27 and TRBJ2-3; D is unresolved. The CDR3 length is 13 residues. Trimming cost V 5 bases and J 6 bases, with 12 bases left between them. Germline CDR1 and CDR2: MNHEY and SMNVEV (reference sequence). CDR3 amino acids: CASSLVGLDTQYF. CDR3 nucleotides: TGTGCCAGCAGTCTAGTGGGATTGGATACGCAGTATTTT.

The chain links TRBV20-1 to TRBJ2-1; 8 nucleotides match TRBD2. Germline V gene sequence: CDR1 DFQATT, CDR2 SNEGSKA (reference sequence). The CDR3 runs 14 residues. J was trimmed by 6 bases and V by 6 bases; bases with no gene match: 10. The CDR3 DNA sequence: TGCAGTGCCCTAGCCGGGACTAGTCTCAATGAGCAGTTCTTC. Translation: CSALAGTSLNEQFF.

CDR3 DNA sequence: TGCAGTGCGGTCCCCAACCTCTACAATGAGCAGTTCTTC. It encodes CSAVPNLYNEQFF. V gene TRBV20-1 combines with J gene TRBJ2-1; D not resolved. Trimming left V 6 bases short and J 3 bases short, with 12 bases between. Germline V gives CDR1 DFQATT, CDR2 SNEGSKA (reference sequence). CDR3 length equals 13 residues.

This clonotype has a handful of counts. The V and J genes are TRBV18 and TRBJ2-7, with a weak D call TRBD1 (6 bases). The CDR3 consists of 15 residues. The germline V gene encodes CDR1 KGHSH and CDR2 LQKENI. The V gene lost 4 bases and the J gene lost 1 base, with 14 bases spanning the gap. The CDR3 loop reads CASSQTAGQSYEQYF. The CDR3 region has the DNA TGTGCCAGCTCACAAACGGCCGGACAGTCCTACGAGCAGTACTTC.

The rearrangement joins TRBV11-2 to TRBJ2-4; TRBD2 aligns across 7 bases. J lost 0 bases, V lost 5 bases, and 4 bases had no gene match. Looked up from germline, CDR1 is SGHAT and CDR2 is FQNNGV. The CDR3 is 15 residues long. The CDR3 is CASSLGGKAKNIQYF. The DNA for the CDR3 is TGTGCCAGCAGCCTCGGGGGGAAAGCCAAAAACATTCAGTACTTC.

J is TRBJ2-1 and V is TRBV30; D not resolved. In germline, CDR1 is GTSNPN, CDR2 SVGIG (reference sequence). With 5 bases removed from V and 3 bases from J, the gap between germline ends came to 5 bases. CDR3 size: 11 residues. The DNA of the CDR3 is TGTGCCTGGGCCAGCTACAATGAGCAGTTCTTC. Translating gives CAWASYNEQFF.

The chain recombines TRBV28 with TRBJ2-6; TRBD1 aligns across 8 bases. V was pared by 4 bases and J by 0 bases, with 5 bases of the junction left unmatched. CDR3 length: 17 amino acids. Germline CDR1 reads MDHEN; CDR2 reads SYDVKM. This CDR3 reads CASSWRQGSSGANVLTF. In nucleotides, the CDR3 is TGTGCCAGCAGTTGGAGACAGGGGAGCTCTGGGGCCAACGTCCTGACTTTC.

CDR3 in DNA: TGTGCCAGCAGCAGAAACCCGGGACAGGGCCTAAACCATCAGCCCCAGCATTTT. It is translated as CASSRNPGQGLNHQPQHF. The chain employs TRBV5-6 and TRBJ1-5; TRBD1 aligns across 9 bases. The germline CDR1 and CDR2 sequences are SGHDT and YYEEEE. The V gene end was trimmed by 4 bases and the J gene end by 5 bases; junction bases not matched to a gene: 16. This CDR3 region has 18 residues.

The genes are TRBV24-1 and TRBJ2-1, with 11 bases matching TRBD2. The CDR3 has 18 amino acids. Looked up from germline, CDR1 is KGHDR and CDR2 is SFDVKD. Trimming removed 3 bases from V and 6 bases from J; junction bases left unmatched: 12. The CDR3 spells CATSDNLAGGPRPNEQFF. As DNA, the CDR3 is TGTGCCACCAGTGATAACTTAGCGGGAGGGCCGAGACCCAATGAGCAGTTCTTC.

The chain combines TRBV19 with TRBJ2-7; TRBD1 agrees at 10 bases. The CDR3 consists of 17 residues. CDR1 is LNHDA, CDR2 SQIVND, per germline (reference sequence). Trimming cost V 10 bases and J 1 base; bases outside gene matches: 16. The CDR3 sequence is CATPGALPGQGSYEQYF. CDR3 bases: TGTGCCACCCCTGGGGCCCTCCCGGGACAGGGGTCCTACGAGCAGTACTTC.

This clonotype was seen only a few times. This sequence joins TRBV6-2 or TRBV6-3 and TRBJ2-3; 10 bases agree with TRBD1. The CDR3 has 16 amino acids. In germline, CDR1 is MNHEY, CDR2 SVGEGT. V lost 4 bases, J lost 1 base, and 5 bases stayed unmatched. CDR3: CASSWDRGRGTDTQYF. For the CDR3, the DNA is TGTGCCAGCAGTTGGGACAGGGGTCGGGGCACAGATACGCAGTATTTT.

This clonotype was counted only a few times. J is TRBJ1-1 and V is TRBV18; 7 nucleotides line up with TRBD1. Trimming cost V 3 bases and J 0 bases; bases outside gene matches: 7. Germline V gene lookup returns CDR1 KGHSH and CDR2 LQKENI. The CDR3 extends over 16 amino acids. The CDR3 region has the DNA TGTGCCAGCTCACCCGAGGGACAGCTCATGAACACTGAAGCTTTCTTT. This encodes CASSPEGQLMNTEAFF.

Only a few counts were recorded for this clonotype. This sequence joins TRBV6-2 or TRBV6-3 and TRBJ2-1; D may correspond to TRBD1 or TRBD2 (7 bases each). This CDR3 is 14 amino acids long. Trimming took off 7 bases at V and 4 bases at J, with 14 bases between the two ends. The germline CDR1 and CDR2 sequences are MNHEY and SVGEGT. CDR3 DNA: TGTGCCAGCACCCGTCAGGGGGGGTACAATGAGCAGTTCTTC. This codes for CASTRQGGYNEQFF.

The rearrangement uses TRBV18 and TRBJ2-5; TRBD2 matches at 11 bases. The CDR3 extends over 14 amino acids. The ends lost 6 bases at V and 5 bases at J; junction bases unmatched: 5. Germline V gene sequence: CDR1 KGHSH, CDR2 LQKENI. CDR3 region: CASSGTSGVETQYF. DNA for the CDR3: TGTGCCAGCTCCGGGACTAGCGGAGTGGAGACCCAGTACTTC.